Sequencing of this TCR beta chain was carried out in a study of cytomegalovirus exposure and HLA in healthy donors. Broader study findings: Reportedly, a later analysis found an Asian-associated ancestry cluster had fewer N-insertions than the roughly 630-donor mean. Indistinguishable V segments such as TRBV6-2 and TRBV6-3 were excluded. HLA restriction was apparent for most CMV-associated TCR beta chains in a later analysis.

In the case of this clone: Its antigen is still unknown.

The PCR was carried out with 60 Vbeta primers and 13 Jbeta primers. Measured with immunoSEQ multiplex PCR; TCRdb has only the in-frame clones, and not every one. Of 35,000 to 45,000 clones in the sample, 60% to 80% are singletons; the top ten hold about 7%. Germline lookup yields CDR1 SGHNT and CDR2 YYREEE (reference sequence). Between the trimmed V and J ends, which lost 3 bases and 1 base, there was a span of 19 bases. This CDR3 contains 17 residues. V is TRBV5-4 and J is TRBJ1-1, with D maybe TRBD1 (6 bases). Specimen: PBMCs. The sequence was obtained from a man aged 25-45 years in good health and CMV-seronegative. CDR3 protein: CASSSKKGGGANTEAFF. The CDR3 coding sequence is TGTGCCAGCAGCTCCAAAAAAGGGGGAGGGGCGAACACTGAAGCTTTCTTT.